Following are 27 T cell receptor beta chains from one sample sequenced in a study of blood T cell repertoires in COVID-19. The protocol was immunoSEQ multiplex PCR, while the TCRdb copy is restricted to in-frame clones and leaves out a portion. The sample yields around 140,000 clones, around nine tenths seen once. Source material: peripheral blood. The receptors originated from a man in his 60s with active or convalescent COVID-19.

CDR3 amino acids: CAWSSIGEGEQYF. The DNA of the CDR3 is TGTGCCTGGAGTTCTATTGGGGAGGGCGAGCAGTACTTC. The V gene is TRBV30, the J gene TRBJ2-7; 7 bases line up with TRBD2. The CDR3 runs 13 residues. With V trimmed by 2 bases and J by 6 bases, 7 bases remained unmatched. Germline CDR1 is GTSNPN and CDR2 is SVGIG (reference sequence).

The chain has TRBV27 and TRBJ2-5; 12 positions match TRBD2. V was clipped by 6 bases and J by 4 bases; unmatched bases: 3. The CDR3 loop spans 14 amino acids. Germline V lookup: CDR1 MNHEY, CDR2 SMNVEV (reference sequence). CDR3 nucleotides: TGTGCCAGCAGAACACTAGCGGGGGGAGAGACCCAGTACTTC. Translation: CASRTLAGGETQYF.

The CDR3 is CASSLARGSNQPQHF. Written as DNA, the CDR3 is TGTGCCAGCAGCTTGGCCCGGGGAAGCAATCAGCCCCAGCATTTT. The chain joins TRBV5-8 to TRBJ1-5, with D unresolved. From germline, CDR1 is SGHTS and CDR2 YDEGEE. The CDR3 contains 15 residues. V lost 0 bases to trimming and J lost 1 base, with 8 bases between them.

This clone has only a few counts. The V and J genes are TRBV19 and TRBJ1-2; possible D gene TRBD1, 5 bases. Germline-derived CDR1 and CDR2 are LNHDA and SQIVND (reference sequence). Trimming removed 5 bases at V and 3 bases at J, with 10 bases between. CDR3 size: 13 residues. This CDR3 reads CASSPTTDYGYTF. CDR3 in DNA: TGTGCCAGTAGTCCGACGACAGACTATGGCTACACCTTC.

The chain has TRBV28 and TRBJ2-7; TRBD2 is a possible D gene (5 bases). Germline CDR1 and CDR2: MDHEN and SYDVKM. CDR3 size: 13 residues. V lost 6 bases and J 4 bases, leaving 13 bases between the germline ends. The CDR3 DNA reads TGTGCCAGCAGGCGCGGAAGAGGGTACGAGCAGTACTTC. Translation gives CASRRGRGYEQYF.

This clone was detected once. The J gene is TRBJ1-2, the V gene TRBV18; D call uncertain. V lost 3 bases, J lost 7 bases, and 15 bases lay in between. The CDR3 spans 14 residues. In germline, CDR1 is KGHSH, CDR2 LQKENI. DNA for the CDR3: TGTGCCAGCTCACCTGCCGATGTGCCGGGTGGCTACACCTTC. Translated: CASSPADVPGGYTF.

The J gene is TRBJ2-1, the V gene TRBV27; TRBD1 might be the D (7 bases). Germline V gene sequence: CDR1 MNHEY, CDR2 SMNVEV (reference sequence). CDR3 size: 13 residues. The V and J ends lost 3 bases and 6 bases respectively, with 9 bases between them. DNA for the CDR3: TGTGCCAGCAGTTTTCAGGGGGGCAATGAGCAGTTCTTC. Amino acids: CASSFQGGNEQFF.

This clone is a singleton in its sample. The V gene is TRBV19, the J gene TRBJ1-1; 12 bases agree with TRBD1. V was clipped by 5 bases and J by 5 bases; unmatched bases: 6. This CDR3 has 15 amino acids. Germline assignment: CDR1 LNHDA and CDR2 SQIVND (reference sequence). CDR3 region: CASSRDRGRDTEAFF. The CDR3 DNA follows: TGTGCCAGTAGTCGGGACAGGGGGCGAGATACTGAAGCTTTCTTT.

The J gene is TRBJ2-1, the V gene TRBV7-9, with D unclear. Germline values: CDR1 SEHNR, CDR2 FQNEAQ (reference sequence). The CDR3 totals 13 residues. V dropped 7 bases and J dropped 6 bases, with 13 bases sitting between them. This CDR3 reads CASTEVRRNEQFF. The CDR3, as DNA: TGTGCCAGCACCGAGGTACGCCGCAATGAGCAGTTCTTC.

In DNA, the CDR3 is TGTGCCAGCAGCTCCCCGGGAGGGAACACCGGGGAGCTGTTTTTT. Encoded protein: CASSSPGGNTGELFF. The chain uses TRBV7-9 and TRBJ2-2; 7 bases fit TRBD2. Germline-derived CDR1 and CDR2 are SEHNR and FQNEAQ (reference sequence). The CDR3 consists of 15 residues. V shed 4 bases, J shed 1 base, and the junction held 3 bases outside the gene matches.

The V and J genes are TRBV28 and TRBJ2-1; tentatively, D is TRBD1 (7 bases). The germline gives CDR1 MDHEN, CDR2 SYDVKM. Between the trimmed V and J ends, which lost 2 bases and 7 bases, there was a span of 12 bases. CDR3 length: 14 amino acids. The CDR3 region has the DNA TGTGCCAGCAGTTTACAACAGGGGAGGAATGAGCAGTTCTTC. Translating gives CASSLQQGRNEQFF. Variable domain in full (rest from reference TRBV28 and TRBJ2-1): DVKVTQSSRYLVKRTGEKVFLECVQDMDHENMFWYRQDPGLGLRLIYFSYDVKMKEKGDIPEGYSVSREKKERFSLILESASTNQTSMYLCASSLQQGRNEQFFGPGTRLTVL.

This chain uses TRBV7-3 with TRBJ2-3, with TRBD2 matching 7 bases. Germline V gene data show CDR1 as SGHTA and CDR2 as FQGTGA. The CDR3 extends over 16 amino acids. J was trimmed by 2 bases and V by 11 bases; bases with no gene match: 16. The CDR3 nucleotides read TGTGCCGGTATCTACCGGGGGGTTCCTTCCACAGATACGCAGTATTTT. Translation gives CAGIYRGVPSTDTQYF.

V gene TRBV30 combines with J gene TRBJ1-3; D not resolved. The germline V gene has CDR1 GTSNPN and CDR2 SVGIG (reference sequence). The V and J ends lost 4 bases and 0 bases respectively, with 4 bases between them. CDR3 length: 12 residues. The CDR3 bases are TGTGCCTGGATCTCCTCTGGAAACACCATATATTTT. It specifies CAWISSGNTIYF.

This clone was detected only once. The rearrangement joins TRBV24-1 to TRBJ1-1; 11 bases align to TRBD1. Trimming at V came to 3 bases and at J to 3 bases, leaving 11 bases not matched to a gene. This CDR3 spans 18 amino acids. CDR1 is KGHDR, CDR2 SFDVKD, per germline. The CDR3 sequence is CATSDLPDRGRLDTEAFF. The DNA for the CDR3 is TGTGCCACCAGTGATCTGCCGGACAGGGGGCGTTTGGACACTGAAGCTTTCTTT.

The V and J genes are TRBV4-2 and TRBJ1-4; no clear D. CDR1 LGHNA and CDR2 YNFKEQ come from the germline V gene. The CDR3 length is 17 residues. Trimming took off 0 bases at V and 0 bases at J, with 11 bases between the two ends. In DNA, the CDR3 is TGTGCCAGCAGCCAAGATCTCAGGTACTCAACTAATGAAAAACTGTTTTTT. It codes for CASSQDLRYSTNEKLFF.

The chain is built from TRBV19 and TRBJ1-1; D remains unclear. V lost 6 bases, J lost 4 bases, and 15 bases lay in between. Germline V gene data show CDR1 as LNHDA and CDR2 as SQIVND (reference sequence). The CDR3 is 14 residues long. The CDR3 spells CASRRAVGGTEAFF. The CDR3 DNA is TGTGCCAGTAGGAGGGCGGTAGGCGGCACTGAAGCTTTCTTT.

The chain joins TRBV6-5 to TRBJ1-6; possible D gene TRBD1, 6 bases. V dropped 6 bases and J dropped 6 bases, with 9 bases sitting between them. The CDR3 contains 13 residues. Per the germline V gene, CDR1 is MNHEY and CDR2 is SVGAGI. The chain's CDR3 is CASSARGNSPLHF. The CDR3 DNA follows: TGTGCCAGCAGCGCCAGGGGTAATTCACCCCTCCACTTT.

The V gene is TRBV28, the J gene TRBJ1-4; no reliable D call. There are 16 residues in the CDR3. Germline V lookup: CDR1 MDHEN, CDR2 SYDVKM. Trimming took off 6 bases at V and 1 base at J, with 15 bases between the two ends. CDR3 residues: CASRSVTGITNEKLFF. CDR3 DNA: TGTGCCAGCAGGTCAGTCACCGGGATAACTAATGAAAAACTGTTTTTT. The whole variable domain, remainder taken from reference TRBV28 and TRBJ1-4, is DVKVTQSSRYLVKRTGEKVFLECVQDMDHENMFWYRQDPGLGLRLIYFSYDVKMKEKGDIPEGYSVSREKKERFSLILESASTNQTSMYLCASRSVTGITNEKLFFGSGTQLSVL.

This chain connects TRBV7-6 to TRBJ2-2; 7 nucleotides align to TRBD2. The CDR3 is 16 amino acids. The germline V gene has CDR1 SGHVS and CDR2 FNYEAQ. Trimming cost V 5 bases and J 3 bases; bases outside gene matches: 9. The CDR3, as DNA: TGTGCCAGCAGCGCCCAAGTGGGGGGGTACACCGGGGAGCTGTTTTTT. Its translation: CASSAQVGGYTGELFF.

This clone appeared a few times. V is TRBV7-3 and J is TRBJ1-4; D remains unclear. The CDR3 runs to 16 residues. Germline-derived CDR1 and CDR2 are SGHTA and FQGTGA. V was shortened by 5 bases and J by 0 bases, with 13 bases between the two germline ends. CDR3 loop: CASSPSSLATNEKLFF. Written as DNA, the CDR3 is TGTGCCAGCAGCCCTTCGTCCCTTGCAACTAATGAAAAACTGTTTTTT. The variable domain in full, completed from reference TRBV7-3 and TRBJ1-4, reads GAGVSQTPSNKVTEKGKYVELRCDPISGHTALYWYRQSLGQGPEFLIYFQGTGAADDSGLPNDRFFAVRPEGSVSTLKIQRTERGDSAVYLCASSPSSLATNEKLFFGSGTQLSVL.

V gene TRBV10-3 combines with J gene TRBJ2-1, with TRBD1 identical over 9 bases. Germline lookup yields CDR1 ENHRY and CDR2 SYGVKD. V lost 3 bases and J lost 7; bases outside the gene matches: 7. This CDR3 has 15 residues. CDR3 sequence: CAISETGTGTNEQFF. CDR3 bases: TGTGCCATCAGTGAAACAGGGACAGGGACTAATGAGCAGTTCTTC.

The chain links TRBV9 to TRBJ2-1, with a possible D match to TRBD2 (6 bases). In germline, CDR1 is SGDLS, CDR2 YYNGEE. V was cut by 3 bases and J by 6 bases, with 22 bases left in between. The CDR3 loop spans 17 amino acids. The CDR3 sequence is CASSATRRGTGSNEQFF. The CDR3 nucleotides read TGTGCCAGCAGCGCCACCCGGAGGGGAACGGGTAGCAATGAGCAGTTCTTC.

V usage is TRBV7-9 and J usage is TRBJ2-7; D remains ambiguous. CDR3 length equals 14 residues. Between the trimmed V and J ends, which lost 2 bases and 2 bases, there was a span of 10 bases. Germline V gene lookup returns CDR1 SEHNR and CDR2 FQNEAQ (reference sequence). The CDR3 nucleotides read TGTGCCAGCAGCTTAAGTACAGAAGCCTACGAGCAGTACTTC. Encoded protein: CASSLSTEAYEQYF.

V gene TRBV6-2 or TRBV6-3 combines with J gene TRBJ1-5, with 11 bases fitting TRBD1. The junction had 3 bases not matched to a gene; V was cut back by 4 bases and J by 7 bases. The CDR3 is 14 residues long. Germline V CDR1 and CDR2: MNHEY, SVGEGT. CDR3 sequence reads: CASSFGQGAQPQHF. As DNA, the CDR3 is TGTGCCAGCAGTTTCGGACAGGGGGCCCAGCCCCAGCATTTT.

CDR3 amino acids: CASSTPKPSSGYTF. The CDR3 DNA reads as TGTGCCAGTAGTACCCCTAAGCCTTCTTCTGGCTACACCTTC. This chain joins TRBV19 and TRBJ1-2; D ambiguous. This CDR3 is 14 amino acids long. V dropped 4 bases and J dropped 7 bases, with 16 bases sitting between them. Per the germline V gene, CDR1 is LNHDA and CDR2 is SQIVND (reference sequence).

The J gene is TRBJ1-1, the V gene TRBV7-2; D might be TRBD1 (5 bases). Germline loops: CDR1 SGHTA, CDR2 FQGNSA. This CDR3 has 14 residues. V dropped 7 bases and J dropped 0 bases, with 12 bases sitting between them. The CDR3 here is CASNRQNMNTEAFF. The DNA of the CDR3 is TGTGCCAGCAACCGACAGAACATGAACACTGAAGCTTTCTTT.

The chain couples TRBV5-1 to TRBJ2-2; 7 bases fit TRBD1. This CDR3 has 14 amino acids. Germline V gene data show CDR1 as SGHRS and CDR2 as YFSETQ. Trimming cost V 4 bases and J 7 bases; bases outside gene matches: 7. In nucleotides, the CDR3 is TGCGCCAGCAGCCGGACAGGAGGTGGCGGGGAGCTGTTTTTT. Protein product: CASSRTGGGGELFF.